The 18 T cell receptor beta chains listed next were all sequenced from one sample in a study of blood T cell repertoires in COVID-19. Measured with immunoSEQ multiplex PCR; TCRdb has only the in-frame clones, and not every one. The sample consists of 300,000 to 350,000 clones, about nine tenths of them appearing once. Sequenced sample: peripheral blood. These receptors were obtained from a woman aged 60-75 years with COVID-19, enrolled during active disease.

This clone has more than one count but fewer than ten. The CDR3 spells CASSPSSGGQPQHF. DNA of the CDR3: TGTGCCAGCTCACCTTCGAGTGGAGGTCAGCCCCAGCATTTT. This chain uses TRBV18 with TRBJ1-5, with D uncertain. Per germline, CDR1 KGHSH and CDR2 LQKENI. Trimming cost V 3 bases and J 6 bases, with 12 bases left between them. The CDR3 runs to 14 residues.

The chain combines TRBV4-2 with TRBJ2-3; 7 positions agree with TRBD2. This CDR3 is 16 amino acids long. Germline trimming cut 0 bases from V and 1 base from J; bases unmatched to any gene: 4. Per the germline V gene, CDR1 is LGHNA and CDR2 is YNFKEQ. In nucleotides, the CDR3 is TGTGCCAGCAGCCAAGATCGGGGGGACCGCACAGATACGCAGTATTTT. Translating it yields CASSQDRGDRTDTQYF.

The V and J genes are TRBV3-1 (or the pseudogene TRBV3-2) and TRBJ1-3; weak D call: TRBD1 (6 bases). Germline lookup yields CDR1 LGHDT and CDR2 YNNKEL (reference sequence). The V and J ends lost 5 bases and 0 bases respectively, with 8 bases between them. CDR3 length equals 14 residues. The CDR3 region is CASSWTVSGNTIYF. The CDR3 DNA reads as TGTGCCAGCAGCTGGACAGTCTCTGGAAACACCATATATTTT.

The J gene is TRBJ1-4, the V gene TRBV7-8, with a tentative D call TRBD1 (6 bases). V shed 4 bases and J shed 8 bases, with 17 bases lying between them. From germline, CDR1 is SGHVS and CDR2 FQNEAQ. The CDR3 is made up of 15 amino acids. Here the CDR3 reads CASSSWGGPGEKLFF. In DNA form, the CDR3 reads TGTGCCAGCAGCTCCTGGGGGGGGCCTGGAGAAAAACTGTTTTTT.

This chain connects TRBV7-9 to TRBJ2-1; 9 bases align to TRBD2. The J segment lost 0 bases and the V segment lost 6 bases, leaving 6 bases of the junction unmatched. CDR3 length: 16 amino acids. The germline CDR1 and CDR2 sequences are SEHNR and FQNEAQ (reference sequence). Written as DNA, the CDR3 is TGTGCCAGCAGTTCAAGCGGGGGGAGCTCCTACAATGAGCAGTTCTTC. This codes for CASSSSGGSSYNEQFF.

Points on this clone: One end of the junction varies from germline; a read error may be responsible. The chain has TRBV7-7 and TRBJ2-7, with 8 bases aligning to TRBD1. This CDR3 is built from 15 residues. Germline V gene sequence: CDR1 SSHAT, CDR2 FNYEAQ (reference sequence). As DNA, the CDR3 is TGTGCTAGCAGCCGTCGTCCAGGACAGGGCCACGAGCAGTACTTC. Protein sequence: CASSRRPGQGHEQYF.

V gene TRBV11-2 combines with J gene TRBJ1-6; 8 bases line up with TRBD1. The junction had 3 bases not matched to a gene; V was cut back by 5 bases and J by 6 bases. Per the germline V gene, CDR1 is SGHAT and CDR2 is FQNNGV. The CDR3 is 14 amino acids. CDR3 sequence: CASSRQGFNSPLHF. As DNA, the CDR3 is TGTGCCAGCAGCCGACAGGGGTTTAATTCACCCCTCCACTTT.

The chain combines TRBV7-3 with TRBJ2-2; 12 bases align to TRBD1. Germline trimming cut 5 bases from V and 4 bases from J; bases unmatched to any gene: 11. The CDR3 consists of 18 residues. The germline CDR1 and CDR2 sequences are SGHTA and FQGTGA. CDR3 bases: TGTGCCAGCAGCCACCTCCCGGGACAGGGGGCGGGCACCGGGGAGCTGTTTTTT. Translation: CASSHLPGQGAGTGELFF. Based on the CDR3 plus reference TRBV7-3 and TRBJ2-2, the full variable domain is GAGVSQTPSNKVTEKGKYVELRCDPISGHTALYWYRQSLGQGPEFLIYFQGTGAADDSGLPNDRFFAVRPEGSVSTLKIQRTERGDSAVYLCASSHLPGQGAGTGELFFGEGSRLTVL.

This CDR3 is CASSLGLYWPLHF. CDR3 DNA sequence: TGTGCCAGCAGCCTAGGACTCTACTGGCCCCTCCACTTT. J is TRBJ1-6 and V is TRBV7-9; D not resolved. This CDR3 contains 13 residues. V was clipped by 5 bases and J by 13 bases, with 15 bases between them. Germline assignment: CDR1 SEHNR and CDR2 FQNEAQ (reference sequence).

This chain connects TRBV20-1 to TRBJ1-5; D is undetermined. This CDR3 contains 10 residues. Germline values: CDR1 DFQATT, CDR2 SNEGSKA (reference sequence). Trimming pared 4 bases from V and 7 bases from J, leaving 5 bases between. The CDR3 region is CSATFQPQHF. The CDR3 coding sequence is TGCAGTGCTACTTTCCAGCCCCAGCATTTT.

The chain combines TRBV4-1 with TRBJ2-7, with TRBD2 matching over 7 bases. V trimming: 1 base; J trimming: 0 bases; junction bases outside the gene matches: 0. Looked up from germline, CDR1 is MGHRA and CDR2 is YSYEKL. The CDR3 covers 14 residues. The CDR3 protein is CASSQGGGSYEQYF. The DNA of the CDR3 is TGCGCCAGCAGCCAAGGGGGGGGCTCCTACGAGCAGTACTTC.

This chain links TRBV7-9 with TRBJ1-1, with 7 bases aligning to TRBD1. The V gene's germline CDR1 is SEHNR and CDR2 FQNEAQ (reference sequence). This CDR3 is 13 amino acids long. The V and J ends lost 1 base and 8 bases, in that order; junction bases with no gene match: 4. The CDR3, as DNA: TGTGCCAGCAGCTTAGTTCTGGGACAGGAAGCTTTCTTT. This translates into CASSLVLGQEAFF.

The chain has TRBV29-1 and TRBJ2-1; weak D call: TRBD1 (6 bases). Trimming left V 5 bases short and J 2 bases short, with 13 bases between. This CDR3 is 14 amino acids long. CDR1 SQVTM and CDR2 ANQGSEA come from the germline V gene. CDR3 sequence reads: CSVKARGPYNEQFF. The CDR3, as DNA: TGCAGCGTTAAGGCCAGGGGTCCCTACAATGAGCAGTTCTTC.

This clone was seen a few times. The genes are TRBV6-6 and TRBJ1-3; D possibly corresponds to TRBD1 (6 bases). There are 15 residues in the CDR3. V gave up 7 bases and J gave up 3 bases, with 16 bases separating them. In germline, CDR1 is MNHNY, CDR2 SVGAGI (reference sequence). The CDR3 here is CASTDGGAHGNTIYF. The CDR3 DNA reads TGTGCCAGCACAGACGGGGGGGCGCATGGAAACACCATATATTTT.

This chain connects TRBV9 to TRBJ2-3; tentatively, D is TRBD2 (6 bases). Germline assignment: CDR1 SGDLS and CDR2 YYNGEE. The CDR3 is 15 residues long. Trimming pared 0 bases from V and 1 base from J, leaving 9 bases between. CDR3 region: CASSVGGVRTDTQYF. The CDR3 bases are TGTGCCAGCAGCGTAGGGGGGGTCCGCACAGATACGCAGTATTTT.

The chain couples TRBV29-1 to TRBJ1-5; 9 bases fit TRBD1. The CDR3 spans 15 residues. Germline V CDR1 and CDR2: SQVTM, ANQGSEA. Trimming cost V 5 bases and J 2 bases; bases outside gene matches: 7. CDR3 DNA sequence: TGCAGCGTTATTACAGGGGGCTCGGGCAATCAGCCCCAGCATTTT. Translating gives CSVITGGSGNQPQHF.

The V gene is TRBV18, the J gene TRBJ1-3, with no clear D. Trimming cost V 2 bases and J 0 bases, with 8 bases left between them. Germline values: CDR1 KGHSH, CDR2 LQKENI. This CDR3 contains 15 residues. The CDR3 region is CASSPTTSSGNTIYF. CDR3 nucleotides: TGTGCCAGCTCACCAACCACCAGCTCTGGAAACACCATATATTTT.

The rearrangement joins TRBV2 to TRBJ2-7; 7 bases agree with TRBD1. After removal of 6 bases from V and 7 bases from J, the junction contained 6 bases not matched to a gene. The CDR3 extends over 12 amino acids. CDR1 and CDR2 from the germline V gene are SNHLY and FYNNEI. CDR3 coding DNA: TGTGCCAGCAGAGTTATACAGGGGGAGCAGTACTTC. Amino acids: CASRVIQGEQYF.